A selection of T cell receptor beta chains follows, all from one sample in a study of identical twins. TCRdb re-called the 5' RACE reads with MiXCR, one entry per CDR3 protein. The data hold around 490,000 distinct CDR3 sequences, with 20% to 25% observed a single time. The same sample was also studied in work on yellow fever vaccine responses in identical twins.

Source material: CD4+ T cells sorted from blood. These receptors were collected from a woman aged 18-29 years in good health. Each CDR3 is given with its conserved first and last residue. The order of the fields is J gene, V gene, clone size, D gene, CDR3 protein, CDR3 DNA. D genes are given only for firm matches. The size entry is marked missing in some rows and otherwise reads once, few, many or a size class.

j_gene: TRBJ2-2; v_gene: TRBV6-5; abundance: NA; d_gene: NA; CDR3aa: CASSYGQNIANTGELFF; CDR3nt: TGTGCCAGCAGTTACGGGCAGAATATCGCGAACACCGGGGAGCTGTTTTTT
j_gene: TRBJ2-7; v_gene: TRBV28; abundance: NA; d_gene: NA; CDR3aa: CASTSRTYEQYF; CDR3nt: TGTGCCAGCACCTCTCGGACTTACGAGCAGTACTTC
j_gene: TRBJ2-7; v_gene: TRBV5-6; abundance: few; d_gene: TRBD2; CDR3aa: CASSLGLAAYHSYEQYF; CDR3nt: TGTGCCAGCAGCTTAGGCCTAGCGGCTTACCACTCCTACGAGCAGTACTTC
j_gene: TRBJ2-3; v_gene: TRBV6-1; abundance: NA; d_gene: TRBD2; CDR3aa: CASSRSGGPGDTQYF; CDR3nt: TGTGCCAGCAGTCGTAGCGGGGGGCCAGGAGATACGCAGTATTTT
j_gene: TRBJ2-5; v_gene: TRBV5-6; abundance: NA; d_gene: NA; CDR3aa: CASSRTSHETQYF; CDR3nt: TGTGCCAGCAGCCGAACTAGCCATGAGACCCAGTACTTC
j_gene: TRBJ2-2; v_gene: TRBV29-1; abundance: NA; d_gene: NA; CDR3aa: CSVRTSSNTGELFF; CDR3nt: TGCAGCGTACGAACCAGCTCAAACACCGGGGAGCTGTTTTTT
j_gene: TRBJ2-1; v_gene: TRBV15; abundance: NA; d_gene: TRBD2; CDR3aa: CATSRDGGSYNEQFF; CDR3nt: TGTGCCACCAGCAGAGATGGCGGGAGCTACAATGAGCAGTTCTTC
j_gene: TRBJ1-1; v_gene: TRBV19; abundance: NA; d_gene: NA; CDR3aa: CASSIRDMNTEAFF; CDR3nt: TGTGCCAGTAGTATCAGAGACATGAACACTGAAGCTTTCTTT
j_gene: TRBJ1-5; v_gene: TRBV12-3/TRBV12-4; abundance: few; d_gene: NA; CDR3aa: CASTRDHQPQHF; CDR3nt: TGTGCCAGCACCAGGGACCATCAGCCCCAGCATTTT
j_gene: TRBJ1-1; v_gene: TRBV27; abundance: few; d_gene: TRBD1; CDR3aa: CATRTGLERGTEAFF; CDR3nt: TGTGCCACGCGGACAGGCCTAGAAAGAGGGACTGAAGCTTTCTTT
j_gene: TRBJ2-7; v_gene: TRBV20-1; abundance: NA; d_gene: TRBD1; CDR3aa: CSASSGGGYEQYF; CDR3nt: TGCAGTGCTAGCTCAGGGGGCGGCTACGAGCAGTACTTC
j_gene: TRBJ1-2; v_gene: TRBV6-5; abundance: NA; d_gene: TRBD1; CDR3aa: CASSYKTGLGYGYTF; CDR3nt: TGTGCCAGCAGTTACAAGACAGGGTTAGGCTATGGCTACACCTTC
j_gene: TRBJ1-3; v_gene: TRBV28; abundance: few; d_gene: TRBD1; CDR3aa: CASSPDRGPYTIYF; CDR3nt: TGTGCCAGCAGCCCAGACAGGGGCCCCTACACCATATATTTT
j_gene: TRBJ2-1; v_gene: TRBV7-8; abundance: NA; d_gene: TRBD2; CDR3aa: CASRPTQRGPYNEQFF; CDR3nt: TGTGCCAGCAGGCCGACCCAGCGGGGACCCTACAATGAGCAGTTCTTC
j_gene: TRBJ2-1; v_gene: TRBV24-1; abundance: NA; d_gene: TRBD1; CDR3aa: CATSDLGGQGGAENEQFF; CDR3nt: TGTGCCACCAGTGATTTAGGGGGACAGGGGGGGGCCGAAAATGAGCAGTTCTTC
j_gene: TRBJ2-1; v_gene: TRBV28; abundance: few; d_gene: NA; CDR3aa: CASRLGMVNEQFF; CDR3nt: TGTGCCAGCAGGCTAGGGATGGTTAATGAGCAGTTCTTC
j_gene: TRBJ2-3; v_gene: TRBV9; abundance: once; d_gene: NA; CDR3aa: CASSVGYALQDTQYF; CDR3nt: TGTGCCAGCAGCGTAGGCTACGCTCTGCAAGATACGCAGTATTTT
j_gene: TRBJ2-1; v_gene: TRBV5-6; abundance: few; d_gene: NA; CDR3aa: CASSLRDILSHEQFF; CDR3nt: TGTGCCAGCAGCTTGAGAGACATCCTATCTCACGAGCAGTTCTTC
j_gene: TRBJ2-1; v_gene: TRBV2; abundance: few; d_gene: NA; CDR3aa: CASSSAQREQFF; CDR3nt: TGTGCCAGCAGTTCCGCCCAGCGTGAGCAGTTCTTC
j_gene: TRBJ2-1; v_gene: TRBV5-5; abundance: few; d_gene: TRBD2; CDR3aa: CASSPISGGFNEQFF; CDR3nt: TGTGCCAGCAGCCCGATTAGCGGGGGCTTCAATGAGCAGTTCTTC
j_gene: TRBJ2-1; v_gene: TRBV12-3/TRBV12-4; abundance: NA; d_gene: TRBD2; CDR3aa: CASSPTSGRFHNEQFF; CDR3nt: TGTGCCAGCAGTCCTACTAGCGGGAGATTTCACAATGAGCAGTTCTTC
j_gene: TRBJ2-5; v_gene: TRBV20-1; abundance: few; d_gene: NA; CDR3aa: CSAREALGLAIGGETQYF; CDR3nt: TGCAGTGCTAGAGAGGCGCTGGGGCTAGCGATCGGTGGAGAGACCCAGTACTTC
j_gene: TRBJ2-3; v_gene: TRBV29-1; abundance: NA; d_gene: TRBD2; CDR3aa: CSVGGAGGPGTDTQYF; CDR3nt: TGCAGCGTTGGAGGGGCGGGAGGGCCCGGCACAGATACGCAGTATTTT
j_gene: TRBJ2-5; v_gene: TRBV2; abundance: NA; d_gene: NA; CDR3aa: CASKKLQWGAETQYF; CDR3nt: TGTGCCAGCAAGAAGTTGCAATGGGGGGCAGAGACCCAGTACTTC
j_gene: TRBJ2-1; v_gene: TRBV24-1; abundance: few; d_gene: TRBD2; CDR3aa: CATSDQTTGTSIREQFF; CDR3nt: TGTGCCACCAGTGATCAAACAACCGGGACTAGCATTAGGGAGCAGTTCTTC
j_gene: TRBJ1-5; v_gene: TRBV28; abundance: NA; d_gene: NA; CDR3aa: CASSFDRLNQPQHF; CDR3nt: TGTGCCAGCAGTTTCGACAGGCTTAATCAGCCCCAGCATTTT
j_gene: TRBJ1-6; v_gene: TRBV15; abundance: NA; d_gene: NA; CDR3aa: CATSRKEGGSYNSPLHF; CDR3nt: TGTGCCACCAGCAGGAAAGAGGGGGGGTCCTATAATTCACCCCTCCACTTT
j_gene: TRBJ1-6; v_gene: TRBV2; abundance: NA; d_gene: NA; CDR3aa: CASRREGQYNSPLHF; CDR3nt: TGTGCCAGCAGGCGAGAGGGACAATATAATTCACCCCTCCACTTT
j_gene: TRBJ2-3; v_gene: TRBV20-1; abundance: few; d_gene: TRBD2; CDR3aa: CSARDWRGSTDTQYF; CDR3nt: TGCAGTGCTAGAGATTGGCGGGGGAGCACAGATACGCAGTATTTT
j_gene: TRBJ2-3; v_gene: TRBV11-2; abundance: few; d_gene: TRBD2; CDR3aa: CASRLGLAGNTDTQYF; CDR3nt: TGTGCCAGCAGGTTGGGGCTAGCGGGGAATACAGATACGCAGTATTTT
j_gene: TRBJ2-3; v_gene: TRBV5-1; abundance: few; d_gene: TRBD2; CDR3aa: CASSVTAGAGTDTQYF; CDR3nt: TGCGCCAGCAGCGTCACAGCGGGAGCTGGCACAGATACGCAGTATTTT
j_gene: TRBJ2-3; v_gene: TRBV20-1; abundance: few; d_gene: NA; CDR3aa: CSAITDTQYF; CDR3nt: TGCAGTGCCATCACAGATACGCAGTATTTT
j_gene: TRBJ2-7; v_gene: TRBV5-1; abundance: few; d_gene: NA; CDR3aa: CASSPEPGLYEQYF; CDR3nt: TGCGCCAGCAGCCCAGAGCCGGGTCTTTACGAGCAGTACTTC
j_gene: TRBJ2-5; v_gene: TRBV7-8; abundance: few; d_gene: NA; CDR3aa: CASSLGGTRQETQYF; CDR3nt: TGTGCCAGCAGCTTAGGGGGTACTAGGCAAGAGACCCAGTACTTC
j_gene: TRBJ1-6; v_gene: TRBV20-1; abundance: NA; d_gene: NA; CDR3aa: CSAGRVDNSPLHF; CDR3nt: TGCAGTGCGGGCCGCGTCGATAATTCACCCCTCCACTTT
j_gene: TRBJ1-4; v_gene: TRBV20-1; abundance: NA; d_gene: NA; CDR3aa: CSARSGINEKLFF; CDR3nt: TGCAGTGCTAGATCAGGGATTAATGAAAAACTGTTTTTT
j_gene: TRBJ2-5; v_gene: TRBV15; abundance: NA; d_gene: NA; CDR3aa: CATSRDWETQYF; CDR3nt: TGTGCCACCAGCAGAGATTGGGAGACCCAGTACTTC
j_gene: TRBJ2-5; v_gene: TRBV28; abundance: NA; d_gene: NA; CDR3aa: CASRPGQVRETQYF; CDR3nt: TGTGCCAGCAGGCCAGGGCAGGTCAGGGAGACCCAGTACTTC
j_gene: TRBJ2-5; v_gene: TRBV12-3/TRBV12-4; abundance: few; d_gene: NA; CDR3aa: CASSFSGLGETQYF; CDR3nt: TGTGCCAGCAGTTTCTCGGGTTTAGGGGAGACCCAGTACTTC
j_gene: TRBJ2-7; v_gene: TRBV27; abundance: few; d_gene: TRBD2; CDR3aa: CASSLEIGLAGYEQYF; CDR3nt: TGTGCCAGCAGTCTCGAGATCGGACTAGCGGGCTACGAGCAGTACTTC
j_gene: TRBJ2-2; v_gene: TRBV10-3; abundance: NA; d_gene: TRBD1; CDR3aa: CAIKGGQGATGELFF; CDR3nt: TGTGCCATCAAGGGGGGACAGGGAGCTACCGGGGAGCTGTTTTTT
j_gene: TRBJ1-1; v_gene: TRBV6-5; abundance: NA; d_gene: NA; CDR3aa: CASTGVGAEAFF; CDR3nt: TGTGCCAGCACCGGTGTCGGAGCTGAAGCTTTCTTT
j_gene: TRBJ2-3; v_gene: TRBV20-1; abundance: few; d_gene: TRBD2; CDR3aa: CSARDPYASGRNTQYF; CDR3nt: TGCAGTGCTAGAGATCCCTACGCTAGCGGGAGGAATACGCAGTATTTT
j_gene: TRBJ2-7; v_gene: TRBV29-1; abundance: NA; d_gene: TRBD2; CDR3aa: CSVVASGRDEQYF; CDR3nt: TGCAGCGTTGTGGCTAGCGGGAGGGACGAGCAGTACTTC
j_gene: TRBJ2-1; v_gene: TRBV5-1; abundance: few; d_gene: NA; CDR3aa: CASSFWGDSYNEQFF; CDR3nt: TGCGCCAGCAGCTTTTGGGGAGACTCCTACAATGAGCAGTTCTTC
j_gene: TRBJ2-3; v_gene: TRBV10-3; abundance: NA; d_gene: NA; CDR3aa: CAISDGRPSTDTQYF; CDR3nt: TGTGCCATCAGTGACGGGAGACCTAGCACAGATACGCAGTATTTT
j_gene: TRBJ2-1; v_gene: TRBV20-1; abundance: few; d_gene: TRBD2; CDR3aa: CSAKTSGRVSYNEQFF; CDR3nt: TGCAGTGCTAAGACTAGCGGGAGGGTTTCCTACAATGAGCAGTTCTTC